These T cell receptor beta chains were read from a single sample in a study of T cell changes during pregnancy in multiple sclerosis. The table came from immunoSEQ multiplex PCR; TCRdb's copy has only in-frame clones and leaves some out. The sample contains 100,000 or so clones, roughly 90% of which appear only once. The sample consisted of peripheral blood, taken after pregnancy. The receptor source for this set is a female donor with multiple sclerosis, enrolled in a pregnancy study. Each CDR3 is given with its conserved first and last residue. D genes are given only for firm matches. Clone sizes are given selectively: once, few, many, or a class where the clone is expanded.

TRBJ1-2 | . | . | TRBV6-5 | CASSYSLGQGIYGYTF | TGTGCCAGCAGTTACTCGCTTGGTCAGGGGATCTATGGCTACACCTTC
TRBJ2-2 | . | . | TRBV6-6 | CASSYGAGTGELFF | TGTGCCAGCAGTTACGGAGCAGGGACCGGGGAGCTGTTTTTT
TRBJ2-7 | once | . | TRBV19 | CASSLGGTYEQYF | TGTGCCAGTAGTCTCGGCGGAACCTACGAGCAGTACTTC
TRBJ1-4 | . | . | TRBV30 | CASPGHRNEKLFF | TGTGCCTCCCCGGGACATAGAAATGAAAAACTGTTTTTT
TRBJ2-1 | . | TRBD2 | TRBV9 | CASSATPGTRGEEQFF | TGTGCCAGCAGCGCCACGCCCGGGACTAGGGGGGAAGAGCAGTTCTTC
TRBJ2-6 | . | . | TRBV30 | CAWRTGPPGANVLTF | TGTGCCTGGAGAACAGGCCCCCCGGGGGCCAACGTCCTGACTTTC
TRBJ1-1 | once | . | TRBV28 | CASSLNLGGTEAFF | TGTGCCAGCAGTTTAAATTTGGGGGGTACTGAAGCTTTCTTT
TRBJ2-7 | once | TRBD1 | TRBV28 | CASTTDRGRPYEQYF | TGTGCCAGCACTACCGACAGGGGGCGCCCCTACGAGCAGTACTTC
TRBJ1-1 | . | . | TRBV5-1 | CASSFIQPSTEAFF | TGCGCCAGCAGCTTTATTCAGCCTAGCACTGAAGCTTTCTTT
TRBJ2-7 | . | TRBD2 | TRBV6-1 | CASSVVGTSSYYEQYF | TGTGCCAGCAGTGTAGTCGGGACTAGTAGTTACTACGAGCAGTACTTC
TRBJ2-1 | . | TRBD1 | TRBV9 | CASSARQGTSYNEQFF | TGTGCCAGCAGCGCCCGACAGGGGACCTCCTACAATGAGCAGTTCTTC
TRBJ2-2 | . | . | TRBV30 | CAWNRATGELFF | TGTGCCTGGAACAGGGCCACCGGGGAGCTGTTTTTT
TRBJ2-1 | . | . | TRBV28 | CASRPLVFGLGSEQFF | TGTGCCAGCAGGCCTTTAGTATTCGGATTGGGGAGTGAGCAGTTCTTC
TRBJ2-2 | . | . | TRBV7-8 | CASSAGQTGELFF | TGTGCCAGCAGCGCAGGACAGACCGGGGAGCTGTTTTTT
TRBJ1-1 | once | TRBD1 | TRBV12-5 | CASGLITDRGTEAFF | TGTGCTAGTGGTTTGATAACTGACAGGGGGACTGAAGCTTTCTTT
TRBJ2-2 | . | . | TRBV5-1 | CASSGQGGTGELFF | TGCGCCAGCAGCGGCCAGGGCGGCACCGGGGAGCTGTTTTTT
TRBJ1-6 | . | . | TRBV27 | CASRRQAFSYNSPLHF | TGTGCCAGCAGGCGACAGGCTTTCTCCTATAATTCACCCCTCCACTTT
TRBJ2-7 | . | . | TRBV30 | CAWSPFRTGEQYF | TGTGCCTGGAGCCCCTTTAGGACTGGAGAGCAGTACTTC
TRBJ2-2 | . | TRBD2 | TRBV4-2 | CASSQGTIGAGELFF | TGTGCCAGCAGCCAGGGGACTATTGGGGCCGGGGAGCTGTTTTTT
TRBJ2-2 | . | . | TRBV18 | CASSLRNTGELFF | TGTGCCAGCTCACTCCGGAACACCGGGGAGCTGTTTTTT
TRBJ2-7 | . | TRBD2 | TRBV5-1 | CASSLGASGVYEQYF | TGCGCCAGCAGCTTGGGAGCTAGCGGGGTCTACGAGCAGTACTTC
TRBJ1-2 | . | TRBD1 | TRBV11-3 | CASSGPTDRGNYGYTF | TGTGCCAGCAGCGGTCCAACGGACAGGGGGAACTATGGCTACACCTTC
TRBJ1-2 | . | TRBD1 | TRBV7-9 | CASSLETGAGYTF | TGTGCCAGCAGCTTAGAGACAGGGGCTGGCTACACCTTC
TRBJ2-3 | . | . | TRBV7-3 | CASSFGTSTDTQYF | TGTGCCAGCAGCTTCGGGACTAGCACAGATACGCAGTATTTT
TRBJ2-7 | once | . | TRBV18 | CASTGYTGQTRYEQYF | TGTGCCAGCACCGGGTACACCGGACAGACCCGTTACGAGCAGTACTTC
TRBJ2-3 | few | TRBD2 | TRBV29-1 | CSVEPDRTSGSRDTQYF | TGCAGCGTTGAACCCGATCGGACTAGCGGGAGCCGGGATACGCAGTATTTT
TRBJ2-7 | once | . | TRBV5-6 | CASSLAQNYEQYF | TGTGCCAGCAGCTTGGCCCAAAACTACGAGCAGTACTTC
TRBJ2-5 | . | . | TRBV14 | CASRDAGDGETQYF | TGTGCCAGCAGAGATGCCGGGGATGGGGAGACCCAGTACTTC
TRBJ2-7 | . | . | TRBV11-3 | CASSSQTSAGGEQYF | TGTGCCAGCAGCTCCCAAACTAGTGCTGGGGGGGAGCAGTACTTC
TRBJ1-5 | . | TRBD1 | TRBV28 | CASRHGDRGRNQPQHF | TGTGCCAGCAGGCACGGGGACAGGGGCCGGAATCAGCCCCAGCATTTT
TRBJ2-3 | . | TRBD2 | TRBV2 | CASSEAASGRGDTQYF | TGTGCCAGCAGTGAAGCAGCTAGCGGGAGGGGAGATACGCAGTATTTT
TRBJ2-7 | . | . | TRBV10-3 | CAISESIGGIGWVGSYEQYF | TGTGCCATCAGTGAGTCGATTGGGGGCATCGGCTGGGTTGGCTCCTACGAGCAGTACTTC
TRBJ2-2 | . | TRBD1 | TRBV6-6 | CASRVFGTANTGELFF | TGTGCCAGCAGGGTATTCGGGACAGCGAACACCGGGGAGCTGTTTTTT
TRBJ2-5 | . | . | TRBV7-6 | CASSLFGGGETQYF | TGTGCCAGCAGCTTATTTGGCGGAGGAGAGACCCAGTACTTC
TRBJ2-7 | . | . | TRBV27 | CASAAGAGSYEQYF | TGTGCCAGCGCCGCAGGGGCAGGGAGCTACGAGCAGTACTTC
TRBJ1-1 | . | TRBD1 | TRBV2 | CASSGQGASTEAFF | TGTGCCAGCAGTGGACAGGGGGCAAGCACTGAAGCTTTCTTT
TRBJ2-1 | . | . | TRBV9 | CASSVVSGGIGEQFF | TGTGCCAGCAGCGTAGTTTCTGGCGGGATTGGTGAGCAGTTCTTC
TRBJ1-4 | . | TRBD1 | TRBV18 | CASSPRQGTTNEKLFF | TGTGCCAGCTCACCGCGACAGGGAACAACTAATGAAAAACTGTTTTTT
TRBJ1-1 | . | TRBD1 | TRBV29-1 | CSVVGTGFLSEAFF | TGCAGCGTTGTAGGGACAGGATTTTTGTCGGAAGCTTTCTTT
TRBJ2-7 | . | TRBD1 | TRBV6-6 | CASSRTGYEQYF | TGTGCCAGCAGTCGGACAGGCTACGAGCAGTACTTC
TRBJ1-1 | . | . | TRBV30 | CAWSGGWNTEAFF | TGTGCCTGGAGTGGAGGATGGAACACTGAAGCTTTCTTT
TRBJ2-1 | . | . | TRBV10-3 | CAISESTGSNEQFF | TGTGCCATCAGTGAGTCAACAGGGAGCAATGAGCAGTTCTTC
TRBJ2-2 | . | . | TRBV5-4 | CASSLQGSTGELFF | TGTGCCAGCAGCTTACAGGGATCCACCGGGGAGCTGTTTTTT
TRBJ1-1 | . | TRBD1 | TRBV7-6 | CASSEAGTGVTEAFF | TGTGCCAGCAGCGAAGCCGGGACAGGGGTAACTGAAGCTTTCTTT